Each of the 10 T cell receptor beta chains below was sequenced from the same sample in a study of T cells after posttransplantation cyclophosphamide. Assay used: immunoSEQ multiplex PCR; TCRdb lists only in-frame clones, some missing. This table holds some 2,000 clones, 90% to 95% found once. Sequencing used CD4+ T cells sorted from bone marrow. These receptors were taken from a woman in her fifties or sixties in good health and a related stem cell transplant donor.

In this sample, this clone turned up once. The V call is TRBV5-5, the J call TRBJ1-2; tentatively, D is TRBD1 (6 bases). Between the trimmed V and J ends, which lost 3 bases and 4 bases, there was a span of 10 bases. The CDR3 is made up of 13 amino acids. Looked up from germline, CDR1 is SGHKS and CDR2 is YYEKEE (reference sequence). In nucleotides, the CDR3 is TGTGCCAGCAGCTCGGACAGTTTCTATGGCTACACCTTC. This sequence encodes CASSSDSFYGYTF.

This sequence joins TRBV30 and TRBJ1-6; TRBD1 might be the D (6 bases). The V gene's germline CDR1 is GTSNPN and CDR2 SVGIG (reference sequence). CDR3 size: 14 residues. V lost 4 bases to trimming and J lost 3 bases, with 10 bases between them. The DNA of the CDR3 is TGTGCCTGGATGCAGGGGAGCTATAATTCACCCCTCCACTTT. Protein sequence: CAWMQGSYNSPLHF.

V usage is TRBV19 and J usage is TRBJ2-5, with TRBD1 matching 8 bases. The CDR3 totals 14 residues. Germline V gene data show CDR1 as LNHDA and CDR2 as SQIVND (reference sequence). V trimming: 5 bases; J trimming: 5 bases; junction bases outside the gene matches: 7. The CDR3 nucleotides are TGTGCCAGTAGTCCGGCAGGGGGCGCGGAGACCCAGTACTTC. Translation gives CASSPAGGAETQYF.

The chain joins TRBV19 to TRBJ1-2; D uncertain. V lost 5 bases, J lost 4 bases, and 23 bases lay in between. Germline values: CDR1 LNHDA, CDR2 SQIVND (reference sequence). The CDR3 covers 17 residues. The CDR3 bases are TGTGCCAGTAGTGTGCTGGAGGCAAATCGAAAGACCTATGGCTACACCTTC. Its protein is CASSVLEANRKTYGYTF.

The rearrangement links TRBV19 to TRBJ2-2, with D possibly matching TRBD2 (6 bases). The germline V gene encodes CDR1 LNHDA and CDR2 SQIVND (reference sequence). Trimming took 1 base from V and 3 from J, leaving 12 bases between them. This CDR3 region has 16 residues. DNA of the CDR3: TGTGCCAGTAGTATAGGGCCTCGGAGGGACACCGGGGAGCTGTTTTTT. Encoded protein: CASSIGPRRDTGELFF.

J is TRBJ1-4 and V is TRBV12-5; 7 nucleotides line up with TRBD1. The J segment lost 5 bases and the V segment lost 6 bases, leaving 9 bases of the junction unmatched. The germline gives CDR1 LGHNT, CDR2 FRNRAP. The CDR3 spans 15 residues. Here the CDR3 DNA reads TGTGCTAGTGGCCTCGACAGAGGGGGCAATGAAAAACTGTTTTTT. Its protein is CASGLDRGGNEKLFF.

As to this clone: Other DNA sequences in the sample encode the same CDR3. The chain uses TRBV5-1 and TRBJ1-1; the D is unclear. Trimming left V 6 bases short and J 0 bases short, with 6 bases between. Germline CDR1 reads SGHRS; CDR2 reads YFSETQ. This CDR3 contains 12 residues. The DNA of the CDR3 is TGCGCCAGCAAGGAGCTGAACACTGAAGCTTTCTTT. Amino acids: CASKELNTEAFF.

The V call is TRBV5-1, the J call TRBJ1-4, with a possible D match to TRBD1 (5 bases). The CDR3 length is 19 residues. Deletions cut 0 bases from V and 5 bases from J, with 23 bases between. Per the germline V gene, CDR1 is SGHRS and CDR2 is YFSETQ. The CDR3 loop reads CASSLALGGGSLKNEKLFF. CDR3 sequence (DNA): TGCGCCAGCAGCTTGGCCCTAGGCGGGGGTTCCCTGAAAAATGAAAAACTGTTTTTT.

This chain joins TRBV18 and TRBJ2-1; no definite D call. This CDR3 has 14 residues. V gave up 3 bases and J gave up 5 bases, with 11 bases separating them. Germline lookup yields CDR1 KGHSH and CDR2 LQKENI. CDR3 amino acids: CASSPRSDHNEQFF. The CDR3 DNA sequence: TGTGCCAGCTCACCGAGAAGCGACCACAATGAGCAGTTCTTC.

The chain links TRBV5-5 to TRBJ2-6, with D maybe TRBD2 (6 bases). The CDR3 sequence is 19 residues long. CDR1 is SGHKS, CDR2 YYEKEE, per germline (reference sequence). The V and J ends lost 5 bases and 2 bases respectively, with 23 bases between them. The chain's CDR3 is CASRGGGWGMGPGANVLTF. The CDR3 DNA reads TGTGCCAGCAGGGGTGGGGGGTGGGGAATGGGCCCTGGGGCCAACGTCCTGACTTTC.